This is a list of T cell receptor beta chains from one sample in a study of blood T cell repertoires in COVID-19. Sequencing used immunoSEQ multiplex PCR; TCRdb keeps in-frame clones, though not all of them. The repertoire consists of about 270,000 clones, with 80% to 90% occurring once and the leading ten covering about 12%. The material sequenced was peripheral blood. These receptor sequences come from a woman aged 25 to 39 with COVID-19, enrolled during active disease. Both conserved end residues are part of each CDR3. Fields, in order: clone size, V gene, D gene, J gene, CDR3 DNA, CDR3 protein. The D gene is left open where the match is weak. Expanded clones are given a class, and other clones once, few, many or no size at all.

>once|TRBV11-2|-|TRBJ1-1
TGTGCCAGCAGCTTAGGCAGGGCTGAAGCTTTCTTT
CASSLGRAEAFF
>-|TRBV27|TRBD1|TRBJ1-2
TGTGCCAGCAAGGTTGAGACAGGGACTCGATATGGCTACACCTTC
CASKVETGTRYGYTF
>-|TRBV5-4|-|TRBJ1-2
TGTGCCAGCAGCTTAACCCAGGGTACCGTCTATGGCTACACCTTC
CASSLTQGTVYGYTF
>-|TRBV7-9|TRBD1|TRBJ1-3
TGTGCCAGCAGCATGACAGGGATCTCTGGAAACACCATATATTTT
CASSMTGISGNTIYF
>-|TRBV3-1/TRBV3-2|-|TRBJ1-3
TGTGCCAGCAGCCAACGGTATTCTGGAAACACCATATATTTT
CASSQRYSGNTIYF
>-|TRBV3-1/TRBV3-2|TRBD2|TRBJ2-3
TGTGCCAGCAGCTCAGCGGGGGGTCTCACAGATACGCAGTATTTT
CASSSAGGLTDTQYF
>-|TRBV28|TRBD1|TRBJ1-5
TGTGCCAGTAGGGGACAGACTGGGGATCAGCCCCAGCATTTT
CASRGQTGDQPQHF
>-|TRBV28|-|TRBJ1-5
TGTGCCAGCATCCGATTAGGCCCCAGGGGCAATCAGCCCCAGCATTTT
CASIRLGPRGNQPQHF
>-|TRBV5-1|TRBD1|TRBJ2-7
TGCGCCAGCAGCTCCGGGACAGGACGCGAGCAGTACTTC
CASSSGTGREQYF
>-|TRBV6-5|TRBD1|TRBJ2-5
TGTGCCAGCAGAGGACAGGTTCGAGAGACCCAGTACTTC
CASRGQVRETQYF
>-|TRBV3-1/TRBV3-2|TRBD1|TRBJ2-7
TGTGCCAGCAGCCAGGACAGGGCGCGTTGGGACGAGCAGTACTTC
CASSQDRARWDEQYF
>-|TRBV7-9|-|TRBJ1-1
TGTGCCAGCAGCCCACCGACATCCTTGAACACTGAAGCTTTCTTT
CASSPPTSLNTEAFF
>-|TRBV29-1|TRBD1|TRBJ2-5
TGCAGCGTAGAGAACAGGGGAAGCGAGACCCAGTACTTC
CSVENRGSETQYF
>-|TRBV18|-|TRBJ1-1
TGTGCCAGCTCACCATATCCCAAGCGTGGCACTGAAGCTTTCTTT
CASSPYPKRGTEAFF
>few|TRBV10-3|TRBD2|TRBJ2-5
TGTGCCGCAAAGCGGGGCGCAGTGAAGACCCAGTACTTC
CAAKRGAVKTQYF
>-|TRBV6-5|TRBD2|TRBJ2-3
TGTGCCAGCAGTCTGGGGGGGGGTGGGGAAGATACGCAGTATTTT
CASSLGGGGEDTQYF
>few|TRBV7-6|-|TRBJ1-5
TGTGCCAGCAGCTTATCCCCGGGTTTTAGCAATCAGCCCCAGCATTTT
CASSLSPGFSNQPQHF
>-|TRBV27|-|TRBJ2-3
TGTGCCAGCAGTTACTCCCCGAGTTCGGATACGCAGTATTTT
CASSYSPSSDTQYF
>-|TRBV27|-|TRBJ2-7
TGTGCCAGCAGTTTATCAAAGGACAGAATCTACGAGCAGTACTTC
CASSLSKDRIYEQYF
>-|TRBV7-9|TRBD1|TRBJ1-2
TGTGCCAGCAGCTCCTCAGGGGGCAGGGACTATGGCTACACCTTC
CASSSSGGRDYGYTF
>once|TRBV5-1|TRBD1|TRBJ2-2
TGCGCCAGCAGAGCCGGGACAGGGGTACCCGGGGAGCTGTTTTTT
CASRAGTGVPGELFF
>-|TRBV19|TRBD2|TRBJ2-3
TGTGCCAGCCGGACTAGAGGTGGCACAGATACGCAGTATTTT
CASRTRGGTDTQYF
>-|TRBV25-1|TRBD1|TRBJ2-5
TGTGCCAGCCCCAGGGACAGCCAGAACCAAGAGACCCAGTACTTC
CASPRDSQNQETQYF
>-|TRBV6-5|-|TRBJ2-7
TGTGCCAGCAGTAACCCCGCCAGCTACGAGCAGTACTTC
CASSNPASYEQYF
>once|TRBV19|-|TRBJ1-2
TGTGCCAGTACCCGGGCTAACTATGGCTACACCTTC
CASTRANYGYTF
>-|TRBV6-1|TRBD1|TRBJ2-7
TGTGCCAGCAGTGAAGGGACAGGGTCGTACGAGCAGTACTTC
CASSEGTGSYEQYF
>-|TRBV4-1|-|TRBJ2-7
TGCGCCAGCAGCCAAGATCCTGTAGTGGGGGGGCCGTCCTACGAGCAGTACTTC
CASSQDPVVGGPSYEQYF
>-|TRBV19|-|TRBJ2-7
TGTGCCAGTAGCGGTGGGGCCGGCTACGAGCAGTACTTC
CASSGGAGYEQYF
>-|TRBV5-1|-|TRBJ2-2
TGCGCCAGCAGCCCCATCCGCCGGGGTGAGCTGTTTTTT
CASSPIRRGELFF
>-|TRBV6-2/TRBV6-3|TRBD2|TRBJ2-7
TGTGCCAGCAGTTATGGACTAGCGGGGGGGCCGAGGGAGCAGTACTTC
CASSYGLAGGPREQYF
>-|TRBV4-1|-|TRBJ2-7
TGCGCCAGCAGCCAAGAAGGGGGGGCCCGGGCCGCCGGGTACGAGCAGTACTTC
CASSQEGGARAAGYEQYF
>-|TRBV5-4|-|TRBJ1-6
TGTGCCAGCAGGCCATTCCAAGGAGTGGATTCACCCCTCCACTTT
CASRPFQGVDSPLHF
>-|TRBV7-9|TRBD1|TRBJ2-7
TGTGCCAGCAGCCTACCGGGACAGGGGGGCGAGCAGTACTTC
CASSLPGQGGEQYF
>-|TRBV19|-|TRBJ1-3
TGTGCCAGTAGTCCCTCGGAGGGGAATGGAAACACCATATATTTT
CASSPSEGNGNTIYF
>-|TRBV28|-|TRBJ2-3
TGTGCCAGCAGTTTTTCCTCCGGCAGGGGTGGCACAGATACGCAGTATTTT
CASSFSSGRGGTDTQYF
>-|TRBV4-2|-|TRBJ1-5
TGTGCCAGCAGCCAAGAAGGGCAGGGGTATCAGCCCCAGCATTTT
CASSQEGQGYQPQHF
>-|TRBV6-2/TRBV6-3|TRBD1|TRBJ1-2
TGTGCCAGCAGTTATGAGGGGGCGGCCGGCTACACCTTC
CASSYEGAAGYTF
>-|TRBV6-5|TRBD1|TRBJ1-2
TGTGCCAGCACCCACCCCAGGGGGCACGGCTACACCTTC
CASTHPRGHGYTF
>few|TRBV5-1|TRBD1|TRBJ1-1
TGCGCCAGCAGCCCCCTGACAGGGGCTGAAGCTTTCTTT
CASSPLTGAEAFF
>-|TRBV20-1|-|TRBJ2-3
TGCAGTGCTAGTAACCCCTTCGAGGGGGGGAGCACAGATACGCAGTATTTT
CSASNPFEGGSTDTQYF
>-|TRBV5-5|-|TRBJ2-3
TGTGCCAGCACCACCCAGGGTAGGGGATCAGATACGCAGTATTTT
CASTTQGRGSDTQYF